A selection of T cell receptor beta chains follows, all from one sample in a study of blood T cell repertoires in COVID-19. The method was immunoSEQ multiplex PCR; TCRdb's version includes in-frame clones alone and lacks a portion of them. This table has about 490,000 clones, 70% to 90% appearing once. The sequencing sample was made of peripheral blood. These TCRs come from a human donor in a cohort sampled during active COVID-19. Each CDR3 is given with its conserved first and last residue. Each record gives: CDR3 DNA, CDR3 protein, D gene, clone size, J gene, V gene. The D gene is left open where the match is weak. Clone size is shown for a subset of rows, as once, few, many or a class of expanded clone.

TGTGCCAGCAGTCCCATGTCGATAGCGGCCCCCTACAATGAGCAGTTCTTC | CASSPMSIAAPYNEQFF | NA | NA | TRBJ2-1 | TRBV28
TGTGCCAGCAGCTCACCGCGCGGGCAGGGGGCGGTATATGGCTACACCTTC | CASSSPRGQGAVYGYTF | TRBD1 | NA | TRBJ1-2 | TRBV5-6
TGTGCCACCAGTGACCGGTCTAGCACAGATACGCAGTATTTT | CATSDRSSTDTQYF | NA | once | TRBJ2-3 | TRBV24-1
TGTGCCGCCCTTATAGGGGGGGACAGGGATGGACCTGAAAAACTGTTTTTT | CAALIGGDRDGPEKLFF | TRBD1 | once | TRBJ1-4 | TRBV30
TGTGCCACCAGTGATCCCGGGACAGGGGGCAGGGAGACCCAGTACTTC | CATSDPGTGGRETQYF | TRBD1 | NA | TRBJ2-5 | TRBV24-1
TGCAGCGGACAGGGGAACACTGAAGCTTTCTTT | CSGQGNTEAFF | TRBD1 | NA | TRBJ1-1 | TRBV29-1
TGTGCCAGCAGCTTAACTGGACAGGGTTTTACTGAAGCTTTCTTT | CASSLTGQGFTEAFF | TRBD1 | NA | TRBJ1-1 | TRBV7-9
TGCGCCAGTGACCGGGAGAACCGCAAAGAGCAGTACTTC | CASDRENRKEQYF | NA | few | TRBJ2-7 | TRBV10-1
TGTGCCAGCAGCGTCCGGGACAGGGGGTTTCCCGGGGAGCTGTTTTTT | CASSVRDRGFPGELFF | TRBD1 | NA | TRBJ2-2 | TRBV13
TGTGCCAGCAGTATCAGCGGGACAAGTGGCTACACCTTC | CASSISGTSGYTF | NA | NA | TRBJ1-2 | TRBV6-5
TGTGCCAGCAGCCTCGTGGGAGTAGCGGGAGTGGTAGACCAAGAGACCCAGTACTTC | CASSLVGVAGVVDQETQYF | TRBD2 | NA | TRBJ2-5 | TRBV4-2
TGTGCCAGCAGCTTCGACCATCTAGCGTCCGAGCAGTACTTC | CASSFDHLASEQYF | NA | NA | TRBJ2-7 | TRBV11-2
TGTGCCAGCAAGCCAGGCCTCACAGAAACTGAAAAACTGTTTTTT | CASKPGLTETEKLFF | NA | NA | TRBJ1-4 | TRBV6-6
TGTGCCTGGAAAGGACAGGGGTACACTGAAGCTTTCTTT | CAWKGQGYTEAFF | TRBD1 | NA | TRBJ1-1 | TRBV30
TGTGCCAGTAGTATAGCCGGGACAGTGAATGAAGCTTTCTTT | CASSIAGTVNEAFF | TRBD1 | NA | TRBJ1-1 | TRBV19
TGTGCCAGCAGCCTCGGGACTAGCGGCAAAGAGACCCAGTACTTC | CASSLGTSGKETQYF | TRBD2 | NA | TRBJ2-5 | TRBV3-1/TRBV3-2
TGTGCCTTTTCCGGGACAGGGGGAGTGGGTATGGAGACCCAGTACTTC | CAFSGTGGVGMETQYF | TRBD1 | NA | TRBJ2-5 | TRBV30
TGTGCCAGCAGCGCCGACGGGGGGCGCCCAGCTTTCTTT | CASSADGGRPAFF | NA | NA | TRBJ1-1 | TRBV7-2
TGTGCCACCAGTGACCGGGACAGGGATAGTGAAAAACTGTTTTTT | CATSDRDRDSEKLFF | TRBD1 | NA | TRBJ1-4 | TRBV24-1
TGTGCCAGCACCTCCCAGGGGTCGGCGCAGGGCGTAGGCTACACCTTC | CASTSQGSAQGVGYTF | NA | NA | TRBJ1-2 | TRBV28